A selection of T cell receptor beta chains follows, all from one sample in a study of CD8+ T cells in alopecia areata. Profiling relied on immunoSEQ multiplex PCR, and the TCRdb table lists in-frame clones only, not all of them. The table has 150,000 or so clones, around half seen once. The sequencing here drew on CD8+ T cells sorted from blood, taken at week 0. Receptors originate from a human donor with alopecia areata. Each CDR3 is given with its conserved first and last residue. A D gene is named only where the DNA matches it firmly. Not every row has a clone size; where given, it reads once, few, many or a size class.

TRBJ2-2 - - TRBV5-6 TGTGCCAGCAGCTTCGAAGGGTACAGCGGGGAGCTGTTTTTT CASSFEGYSGELFF
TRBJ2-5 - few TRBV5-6 TGTGCCAGCAGCTTGGACACCCAAGAGACCCAGTACTTC CASSLDTQETQYF
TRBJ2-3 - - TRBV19 TGTGCCAGTAGTATACAGGGTTACGATACGCAGTATTTT CASSIQGYDTQYF
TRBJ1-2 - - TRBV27 TGTGCCAGCAGGGGGCTTGACTATGGCTACACCTTC CASRGLDYGYTF
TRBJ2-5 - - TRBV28 TGTGCCAGCAGTTTATCGACCCAAGAGACCCAGTACTTC CASSLSTQETQYF
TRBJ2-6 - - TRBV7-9 TGTGCCAGCAGCTTCCAGACAGCGAACCCCTCTGGGGCCAACGTCCTGACTTTC CASSFQTANPSGANVLTF
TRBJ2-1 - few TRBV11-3 TGTGCCAGCAGCTATAGACGTCAGGGTAGTCCCTACAATGAGCAGTTCTTC CASSYRRQGSPYNEQFF
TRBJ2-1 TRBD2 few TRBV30 TGTGCCTGGACACCGGGACTAGCGGGGGCTGAGCAGTTCTTC CAWTPGLAGAEQFF
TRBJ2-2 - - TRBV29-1 TGCAGCGTTGTGCGGTACACCGGGGGGCTGTTTTTT CSVVRYTGGLFF
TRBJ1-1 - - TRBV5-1 TGCGCCAGCAGCTCCGGCCTTAAGCGAGACCGAAATTCCTCGGGGACTGAAGCTTTCTTT CASSSGLKRDRNSSGTEAFF
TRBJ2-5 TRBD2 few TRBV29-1 TGCAGCGTTGAAGTAGCGGGGGGGCTGGAGACCCAGTACTTC CSVEVAGGLETQYF
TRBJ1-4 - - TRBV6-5 TGTGCCAGCAGTTACTCCGGGACTACTAATGAAAAACTGTTTTTT CASSYSGTTNEKLFF
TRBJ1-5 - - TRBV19 TGTGCCAGTAGTAAGGAAGGGCGGCAGCCCCAGCATTTT CASSKEGRQPQHF
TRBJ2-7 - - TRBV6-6 TGTGCCAGCAGCGAACTAGCTGAATCCTACGAGCAGTACTTC CASSELAESYEQYF
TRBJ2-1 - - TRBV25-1 TGTGCCAGCAGTTTAAATGAGCAGTTCTTC CASSLNEQFF
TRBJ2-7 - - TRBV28 TGTGCCAGCAGTTTAGTACTAACGGGGGGCCAGGTGGTCCACGAGCAGTACTTC CASSLVLTGGQVVHEQYF
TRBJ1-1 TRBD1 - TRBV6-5 TGTGCCAGCAGTTACTCGAGGACAGGGGGTGGTACTGAAGCTTTCTTT CASSYSRTGGGTEAFF
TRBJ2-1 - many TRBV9 TGTGCCAGCAGCGTAGGAGGAGACAATGAGCAGTTCTTC CASSVGGDNEQFF
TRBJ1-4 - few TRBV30 TGTGCCTGGAGTTCGGGTGAAAAACTGTTTTTT CAWSSGEKLFF
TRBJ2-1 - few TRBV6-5 TGTGCCAGCAGCCCGGAGGGAATGTACGATGAGCAGTTCTTC CASSPEGMYDEQFF
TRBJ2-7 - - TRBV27 TGTGCCAGCAGTCCCCAGGGCCAGGTCGTCTACGAGCAGTACTTC CASSPQGQVVYEQYF
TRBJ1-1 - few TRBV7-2 TGTGCCAGCAGCTTATTAAGGGGCCACACTGAAGCTTTCTTT CASSLLRGHTEAFF
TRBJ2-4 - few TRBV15 TGTGCCACCAGCAGCCCACTAGCCAAAAACATTCAGTACTTC CATSSPLAKNIQYF
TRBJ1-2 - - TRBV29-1 TGCAGCGTACCTCGCGGACTGACGGACAATGGCTACACCTTC CSVPRGLTDNGYTF
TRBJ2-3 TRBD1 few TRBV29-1 TGCAGCGTTGAGGGGGACAGGGGGCAAGATACGCAGTATTTT CSVEGDRGQDTQYF
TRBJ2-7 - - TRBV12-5 TGTGCTAGTGGTTCCGGGACATTAGGGTACTTC CASGSGTLGYF
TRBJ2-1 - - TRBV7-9 TGTGCCAGCAGCTTAGCCCCCATGGAGCAGTTCTTC CASSLAPMEQFF
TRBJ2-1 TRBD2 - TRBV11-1 TGTGCCAGCAGCCGCCCGGCCAGCGGGGGCGCGGCATTGGGCAATGAGCAGTTCTTC CASSRPASGGAALGNEQFF
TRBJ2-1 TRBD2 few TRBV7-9 TGTGCCAGCAGCTCCCCGAGCGGGGATGGCCCCCATGAGCAGTTCTTC CASSSPSGDGPHEQFF
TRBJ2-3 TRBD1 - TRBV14 TGTGCCAGCAGCTTGGGGACAGGGAGAACAGATACGCAGTATTTT CASSLGTGRTDTQYF
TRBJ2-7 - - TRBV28 TGTGCCAGCAGTCCCAGGGGACAAAGCTACGAGCAGTACTTC CASSPRGQSYEQYF
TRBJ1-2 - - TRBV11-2 TGTGCCAGCAGCCCGGACACTAACTATGGCTACACCTTC CASSPDTNYGYTF
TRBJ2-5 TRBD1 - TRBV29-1 TGCAGCGTTGAAGATGCCGACAGACAGGGCCCCCAAGAGACCCAGTACTTC CSVEDADRQGPQETQYF
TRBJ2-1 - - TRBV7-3 TGTGCCAGCTTGCCGGGGCATACCTACAATGAGCAGTTCTTC CASLPGHTYNEQFF
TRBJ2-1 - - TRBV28 TGTGCCAGCAGTTTCGGCAGGTCGGGGAACAATGAGCAGTTCTTC CASSFGRSGNNEQFF
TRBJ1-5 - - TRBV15 TGTGCCACCAGCACGTTGGCCAATCAGCCCCAGCATTTT CATSTLANQPQHF
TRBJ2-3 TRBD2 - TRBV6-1 TGTGCCAGCAGTGAGATATGGACTAGCGACGCAGATACGCAGTATTTT CASSEIWTSDADTQYF
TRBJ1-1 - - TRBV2 TGTGCCAGCAGCCAGGACAGTTCCACTGAAGCTTTCTTT CASSQDSSTEAFF
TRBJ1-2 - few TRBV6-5 TGTGCCAGCAGTTATAGTGGAAATGGCTACACCTTC CASSYSGNGYTF
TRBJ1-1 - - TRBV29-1 TGCAGCGTTCCGAGAAGCACTGAAGCTTTCTTT CSVPRSTEAFF
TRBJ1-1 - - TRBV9 TGTGCCAGCAGCGTAGTCAGCGGAGAAGCTTTCTTT CASSVVSGEAFF
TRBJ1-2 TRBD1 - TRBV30 TGTGCCTGGCTCGGACAGGGAGTGGATGGCTACACCTTC CAWLGQGVDGYTF
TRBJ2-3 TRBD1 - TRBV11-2 TGTGCCAGCAGCCCGGACCCGGGACAGGGCCCAGATACGCAGTATTTT CASSPDPGQGPDTQYF
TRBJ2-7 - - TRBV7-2 TGTGCCAGCAGCTTAGCGGCCCTCGGCCCCCACGAGCAGTACTTC CASSLAALGPHEQYF
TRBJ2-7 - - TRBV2 TGTGCCAGGCAGCAGGGGGAGGACTCCTACGAGCAGTACTTC CARQQGEDSYEQYF
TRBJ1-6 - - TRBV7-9 TGTGCCAGCAGCTCTTCGAGGCAGGGTCTCACTTCACCCCTCCACTTT CASSSSRQGLTSPLHF
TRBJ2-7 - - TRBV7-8 TGTGCCAGCAGCTTAGATTATGGTCCCTCCTACGAGCAGTACTTC CASSLDYGPSYEQYF